These 13 T cell receptor beta chains were all obtained from the same sample, sequenced in a study of T cell responses to AZD1222 COVID-19 vaccine. Repertoires were generated with immunoSEQ multiplex PCR, while TCRdb's copy carries only in-frame clones and drops some. The profile shows 95,000 to 150,000 clones, around nine tenths of them singletons. This material consisted of peripheral blood, taken on day 0 of AZD1222 vaccination. These receptors originate from an adult in good health.

This clone was recorded a few times. The CDR3 DNA follows: TGTGCCAGCAGCTTCCGGGACGGATACTACGAGCAGTACTTC. This codes for CASSFRDGYYEQYF. The rearrangement joins TRBV7-9 to TRBJ2-7; D is perhaps TRBD1 or TRBD2 (5 bases each). The CDR3 loop spans 14 amino acids. V lost 3 bases to trimming and J lost 3 bases, with 12 bases between them. Germline CDR1 SEHNR, CDR2 FQNEAQ (reference sequence).

The rearrangement uses TRBV4-1 and TRBJ1-2; TRBD1 agrees at 7 bases. Germline loops: CDR1 MGHRA, CDR2 YSYEKL. V dropped 4 bases and J dropped 7; count of bases not matched to a gene: 9. This CDR3 region has 14 residues. In DNA form, the CDR3 reads TGCGCCAGCAGCCGGACAGGTAATAGTCCTGGCTACACCTTC. Its protein is CASSRTGNSPGYTF.

The chain uses TRBV6-5 and TRBJ1-1, with a weak D call TRBD1 (5 bases). CDR3 length: 13 residues. V shed 2 bases and J shed 3 bases, with 7 bases lying between them. Germline V gene data show CDR1 as MNHEY and CDR2 as SVGAGI. CDR3 sequence (DNA): TGTGCCAGCAGTTACAGGGGTGACACTGAAGCTTTCTTT. Amino acids: CASSYRGDTEAFF.

The V call is TRBV6-5, the J call TRBJ1-2, with D possibly TRBD1 on 5 matching bases. Germline CDR1 is MNHEY and CDR2 is SVGAGI. Trimming left V 4 bases short and J 4 bases short, with 10 bases between. The CDR3 is 13 residues long. Here the CDR3 reads CASSSAGFYGYTF. The DNA of the CDR3 is TGTGCCAGCAGTTCAGCAGGGTTCTATGGCTACACCTTC.

This clone was seen just once. This chain joins TRBV6-6 and TRBJ2-3, with 9 bases matching TRBD2. The CDR3 is 15 residues long. J gave up 2 bases and V 6 bases, and 6 bases lay outside the gene matches. From germline, CDR1 is MNHNY and CDR2 SVGAGI (reference sequence). CDR3 in amino acids: CASSPASGVTDTQYF. The CDR3 DNA is TGTGCCAGCAGCCCCGCTAGCGGGGTCACAGATACGCAGTATTTT.

The V gene is TRBV5-6, the J gene TRBJ1-1; possible D gene TRBD1, 5 bases. CDR3 size: 14 residues. The V gene lost 0 bases and the J gene lost 10 bases, with 16 bases spanning the gap. Germline V gene data show CDR1 as SGHDT and CDR2 as YYEEEE. CDR3 residues: CASSLARGILLAFF. DNA for the CDR3: TGTGCCAGCAGCTTGGCTAGGGGTATTTTATTAGCTTTCTTT.

This clone was found once. The CDR3 reads CASSYGEINQPQHF. As DNA, the CDR3 is TGTGCCAGCAGTTACGGGGAAATCAATCAGCCCCAGCATTTT. This rearrangement joins TRBV5-5 to TRBJ1-5; no firm D call. CDR1 and CDR2 (germline): SGHKS, YYEKEE (reference sequence). This CDR3 contains 14 residues. Trimming pared 5 bases from V and 3 bases from J, leaving 12 bases between.

The chain is built from TRBV11-2 and TRBJ1-2; 8 nucleotides match TRBD1. V lost 0 bases, J lost 4 bases, and 10 bases stayed unmatched. Germline CDR1 SGHAT, CDR2 FQNNGV. The CDR3 has 17 amino acids. CDR3 region: CASSLDGTGGGSYGYTF. DNA of the CDR3: TGTGCCAGCAGCTTAGATGGAACAGGGGGAGGGAGCTATGGCTACACCTTC.

This sequence joins TRBV5-8 and TRBJ1-4, with D tentatively TRBD1 (6 bases). V was shortened by 0 bases and J by 10 bases, with 16 bases between the two germline ends. The CDR3 sequence is 15 residues long. CDR1 and CDR2 (germline): SGHTS, YDEGEE. DNA of the CDR3: TGTGCCAGCAGCTTGGATCGAACAGGGTTAGGAAAACTGTTTTTT. It translates to CASSLDRTGLGKLFF.

The chain has TRBV6-5 and TRBJ1-2, with a weak D call TRBD1 (5 bases). The V end was cut by 6 bases, the J end by 7 bases, with 12 bases between. The germline V gene encodes CDR1 MNHEY and CDR2 SVGAGI. CDR3 length: 12 residues. CDR3 bases: TGTGCCAGCAGGTCAGGGCAGGGTGGCTACACCTTC. Residues: CASRSGQGGYTF.

The gene calls are TRBV7-2 and TRBJ1-1, with D possibly TRBD1 on 5 matching bases. In germline, CDR1 is SGHTA, CDR2 FQGNSA. The CDR3 is made up of 15 amino acids. Trimming cost V 6 bases and J 7 bases, with 21 bases left between them. The CDR3 coding sequence is TGTGCCAGCAGGCCCATGGGGACGGCTGGGGATGAAGCTTTCTTT. Protein product: CASRPMGTAGDEAFF.

The chain is built from TRBV5-8 and TRBJ1-5; 7 nucleotides align to TRBD1. The CDR3 has 13 amino acids. The germline CDR1 and CDR2 sequences are SGHTS and YDEGEE. Losses at the gene ends were 4 bases for V and 5 bases for J; bases not matched to a gene: 3. The CDR3: CASSPGGYQPQHF. CDR3 bases: TGTGCCAGCAGCCCAGGGGGTTATCAGCCCCAGCATTTT.

This clone is a singleton in its sample. The CDR3 DNA reads TGCGCCAGCAGCCACTCAAAGGTAAACGGCTACACCTTC. This codes for CASSHSKVNGYTF. The chain is built from TRBV4-1 and TRBJ1-2; no clear D gene. This CDR3 has 13 amino acids. Germline values: CDR1 MGHRA, CDR2 YSYEKL. Trimming removed 3 bases at V and 8 bases at J, with 13 bases between.